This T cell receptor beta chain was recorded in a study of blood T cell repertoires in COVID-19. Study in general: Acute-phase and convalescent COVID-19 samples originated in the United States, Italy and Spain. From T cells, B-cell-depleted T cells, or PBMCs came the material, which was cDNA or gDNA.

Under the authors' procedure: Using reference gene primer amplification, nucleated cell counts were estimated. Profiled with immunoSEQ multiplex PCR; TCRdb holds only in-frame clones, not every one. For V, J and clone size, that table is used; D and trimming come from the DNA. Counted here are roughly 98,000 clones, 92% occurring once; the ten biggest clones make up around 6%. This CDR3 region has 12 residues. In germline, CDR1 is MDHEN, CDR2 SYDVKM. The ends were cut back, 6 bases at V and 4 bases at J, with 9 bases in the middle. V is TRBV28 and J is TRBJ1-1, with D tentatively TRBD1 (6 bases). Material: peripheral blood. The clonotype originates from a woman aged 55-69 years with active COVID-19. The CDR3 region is CASRLQGTEAFF. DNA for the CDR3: TGTGCCAGCAGACTACAGGGCACTGAAGCTTTCTTT.